The T cell receptor (beta chain) under discussion was sequenced for a study of shared clonotypes between healthy human individuals. Overall study: Ranging from 18 to 49 in age, donors were a couple of women and a few men.

CDR1 and CDR2 from the germline V gene are SGHVS and FNYEAQ. This CDR3 is built from 19 residues. The trim removed 6 bases at V and 0 bases at J, leaving 17 bases unmatched. The assay ran at deep level. The table came from immunoSEQ multiplex PCR; TCRdb's copy has only in-frame clones and leaves some out. Counted here are under 1,900,000 clones, approximately 98.5% occurring once; the ten biggest clones make up approximately 0.4%. The material sequenced was naive CD4+ T cells sorted from blood. As for subset: CD45RA+ positively selected. The clonotype comes from a man aged 25-45 years in good health. The rearrangement links TRBV7-6 to TRBJ1-5; 7 nucleotides agree with TRBD1. CDR3 region: CASSPSAGTDFYSNQPQHF. CDR3 bases: TGTGCCAGCAGTCCTAGCGCCGGGACAGACTTTTATAGCAATCAGCCCCAGCATTTT.